This TCR beta chain was sequenced for a study of blood T cell repertoires in COVID-19. Clones were read by immunoSEQ multiplex PCR, and TCRdb kept only the in-frame ones, dropping some. The sample carries 150,000 or so clones, 91% recorded once. Germline V CDR1 and CDR2: ENHRY, SYGVKD. The V gene lost 3 bases and the J gene lost 7 bases, with 10 bases spanning the gap. The CDR3 covers 14 residues. The sequenced sample was peripheral blood. The clonotype was recovered from a man between 45 and 60 years old with acute or convalescent COVID-19. This chain uses TRBV10-3 with TRBJ1-6; D remains unclear. The CDR3 sequence: CAISDVEKNSPLHF. The CDR3 coding sequence is TGTGCCATCAGTGATGTGGAGAAAAATTCACCCCTCCACTTT.